The 12 T cell receptor beta chains reported below all come from one sample, sequenced in a study of breast tumors, draining lymph nodes, adjacent tissues. TCRdb reprocessed the multiplex PCR reads with MiXCR, giving one entry per CDR3 protein. The table shows about 15,000 distinct CDR3 sequences, with approximately 50% occurring only once. The sequencing sample was made of tumor-adjacent breast tissue. Receptors originate from a female donor with breast cancer. Some clones in this sample may be carry-over from other donors' samples.

This clonotype was counted ten times or more. The chain employs TRBV3-1 and TRBJ2-4, with D maybe TRBD2 (6 bases). In germline, CDR1 is LGHDT, CDR2 YNNKEL (reference sequence). The CDR3 spans 13 residues. V was cut by 1 base and J by 6 bases, with 7 bases left in between. The CDR3 spells CASSQGGLNIQYF. DNA of the CDR3: TGTGCCAGCAGCCAAGGGGGACTAAACATTCAGTACTTC. The full variable domain, rest sourced from reference TRBV3-1 and TRBJ2-4, is DTAVSQTPKYLVTQMGNDKSIKCEQNLGHDTMYWYKQDSKKFLKIMFSYNNKELIINETVPNRFSPKSPDKAHLNLHINSLELGDSAVYFCASSQGGLNIQYFGAGTRLSVL.

In its sample, this clonotype ranks as medium-sized. The rearrangement joins TRBV14 to TRBJ2-7, with D unclear. V was clipped by 1 base and J by 0 bases, with 7 bases between them. Germline V lookup: CDR1 SGHDN, CDR2 FVKESK. This CDR3 has 14 amino acids. The CDR3 DNA is TGTGCCAGCAGCCAAGCTGTAGGCTCCTACGAGCAGTACTTC. Its protein product is CASSQAVGSYEQYF.

The genes are TRBV20-1 and TRBJ1-5; 9 nucleotides align to TRBD1. Germline V gene data show CDR1 as DFQATT and CDR2 as SNEGSKA (reference sequence). V shed 4 bases, J shed 2 bases, and the junction held 3 bases outside the gene matches. The CDR3 sequence is 14 residues long. Here the CDR3 DNA reads TGCAGTGCTAAACAGGGGGCGCGCAATCAGCCCCAGCATTTT. Residues: CSAKQGARNQPQHF.

Turning to this clonotype: The conserved final phenylalanine or tryptophan is absent from the CDR3, which likely points to a read error. As DNA, the CDR3 is TGCAGTGCTTCCCGACACAGTGGCTCCTCCAATGAGCAGTTCCTC. It codes for CSASRHSGSSNEQFL. The rearrangement links TRBV20-1 to TRBJ2-1, with D uncertain. There are 15 residues in the CDR3. Per germline, CDR1 DFQATT and CDR2 SNEGSKA (reference sequence).

The chain uses TRBV24-1 and TRBJ1-2; 7 bases agree with TRBD1. J was trimmed by 8 bases and V by 4 bases; bases with no gene match: 3. Germline assignment: CDR1 KGHDR and CDR2 SFDVKD. This CDR3 spans 12 amino acids. CDR3 nucleotides: TGTGCCACCAGTGACACAGGGGACGGCTACACCTTC. Its protein product is CATSDTGDGYTF.

On this clonotype itself: A junction end diverges from the germline sequence, so it may reflect a read error. The CDR3 sequence is CASSLRTGSGGDAQYF. In DNA, the CDR3 is TGTGCCAGCAGCCTTAGGACGGGGTCCGGCGGAGATGCGCAGTATTTT. The chain combines TRBV3-1 with TRBJ2-3; D might be TRBD2 (5 bases). In germline, CDR1 is LGHDT, CDR2 YNNKEL (reference sequence). The CDR3 consists of 16 residues.

A remark on this clonotype: This likely comes from a read error, as the CDR3 has no conserved phenylalanine or tryptophan at its end. The rearrangement joins TRBV11-1 to TRBJ1-1; 9 bases map to TRBD1. CDR1 is SGHAT, CDR2 FQDESV, per germline (reference sequence). This CDR3 has 14 residues. The CDR3 coding sequence is TGTGCCAGCAGCCGAAACAGGGGGCCCACTGAGGCTTTCTCT. This codes for CASSRNRGPTEAFS.

The chain links TRBV29-1 to TRBJ1-2, with 8 bases lining up with TRBD1. Per germline, CDR1 SQVTM and CDR2 ANQGSEA. The CDR3 contains 14 residues. Germline trimming cut 7 bases from V and 2 bases from J; bases unmatched to any gene: 9. CDR3 in DNA: TGCAGCGCGACCGGGACAGGTACGAACTATGGCTACACCTTC. Translation: CSATGTGTNYGYTF.

The count of this clonotype is one. The chain recombines TRBV6-6 with TRBJ2-1, with D perhaps matching TRBD1 or TRBD2 (5 bases each). V was cut by 6 bases and J by 2 bases, with 11 bases left in between. Germline values: CDR1 MNHNY, CDR2 SVGAGI (reference sequence). CDR3 size: 14 residues. The chain's CDR3 is CASSQVGAYNEQFF. CDR3 bases: TGTGCCAGCAGCCAAGTGGGGGCCTACAATGAGCAGTTCTTC.

The chain recombines TRBV7-2 with TRBJ1-6; D gene unclear. The V gene's germline CDR1 is SGHTA and CDR2 FQGNSA. The CDR3 has 15 amino acids. Trimming shortened V by 7 bases and J by 1 base, and 11 bases separated the two germline ends. The CDR3 DNA reads as TGTGCCAGCACCCCCGGATGGTCCTATAATTCACCCCTCCACTTT. It specifies CASTPGWSYNSPLHF.

The rearrangement uses TRBV29-1 and TRBJ2-7, with 12 bases aligning to TRBD2. CDR1 is SQVTM, CDR2 ANQGSEA, per germline. V trimming: 7 bases; J trimming: 3 bases; junction bases outside the gene matches: 1. The CDR3 contains 12 residues. In DNA form, the CDR3 reads TGCAGCGGACTAGCGGGGGACTACGAGCAGTACTTC. This sequence encodes CSGLAGDYEQYF.

The V and J genes are TRBV7-2 and TRBJ2-3; D is perhaps TRBD2 (5 bases). The CDR3 is made up of 13 amino acids. The ends were cut back, 5 bases at V and 2 bases at J, with 8 bases in the middle. CDR1 is SGHTA and CDR2 is FQGNSA in the germline V gene. CDR3 sequence (DNA): TGTGCCAGCAGCCAAGACTACACAGATACGCAGTATTTT. Translation: CASSQDYTDTQYF.